This entry is about one T cell receptor (beta chain). What it binds is unknown. The data were obtained in a study of siplizumab effects on memory and regulatory T cells. Study-wide findings and caveats: In the presence of siplizumab, alloreactive sequences traceable to unstimulated CD4+ memory cells were significantly reduced. The authors did not confirm suppressive function in proliferating Tregs from siplizumab cultures. Naive versus memory phenotype went unassigned for roughly 75-95% of proliferating CD4+ or CD8+ clones. Unstimulated subsets were the mapping target of only a minor fraction of alloreactive clones.

TCRdb's table, derived via immunoSEQ multiplex PCR, lists solely in-frame clones and lacks some. Of approximately 82,000 clones detected, about 87% appear once; the ten largest clones hold under 2%. V lost 5 bases to trimming and J lost 5 bases, with 12 bases between them. CDR3 size: 12 residues. CDR1 and CDR2 (germline): SQVTM, ANQGSEA. The source of this sequence is a human donor in good health. The sample comprised Tregs sorted from blood. The rearrangement links TRBV29-1 to TRBJ1-2; tentatively, D is TRBD1 (5 bases). The CDR3 sequence: CSVSVQGYGYTF. As DNA, the CDR3 is TGCAGCGTTTCTGTCCAGGGTTATGGCTACACCTTC. The whole variable domain, filled in from reference TRBV29-1 and TRBJ1-2, reads SAVISQKPSRDICQRGTSLTIQCQVDSQVTMMFWYRQQPGQSLTLIATANQGSEATYESGFVIDKFPISRPNLTFSTLTVSNMSPEDSSIYLCSVSVQGYGYTFGSGTRLTVV.